A single sample is the source of the 24 T cell receptor beta chains below, sequenced in a study of cytomegalovirus exposure and HLA in healthy donors. It was with 60 Vbeta and 13 Jbeta primers that the PCR ran. Libraries were prepared by immunoSEQ multiplex PCR; TCRdb keeps only in-frame clonotypes and omits some of them. This sample carries 80,000 to 100,000 clones, more than 65% of them seen once, and the ten largest clones take approximately 15%. Source material: PBMCs. The receptors come from a young woman in good health and CMV-seropositive.

The V call is TRBV7-2, the J call TRBJ2-7, with TRBD1 identical over 10 bases. V trimming: 6 bases; J trimming: 5 bases; junction bases outside the gene matches: 13. The CDR3 spans 16 residues. Germline V gene lookup returns CDR1 SGHTA and CDR2 FQGNSA. In DNA, the CDR3 is TGTGCCAGCAGTCTAGAGTCGGGACAGGGGAGAAACGAGCAGTACTTC. It yields the protein CASSLESGQGRNEQYF.

The chain uses TRBV7-2 and TRBJ2-3, with 7 positions matching TRBD2. Germline V lookup: CDR1 SGHTA, CDR2 FQGNSA. The CDR3 is made up of 16 amino acids. V shed 1 base, J shed 5 bases, and the junction held 9 bases outside the gene matches. The CDR3 reads CASSLVGGGFGDTQYF. The CDR3 DNA reads as TGTGCCAGCAGCTTAGTTGGGGGGGGGTTTGGAGATACGCAGTATTTT.

The gene calls are TRBV6-1 and TRBJ1-5; D not resolved. The V gene's germline CDR1 is MNHNS and CDR2 SASEGT. Trimming removed 5 bases from V and 10 bases from J, with 6 bases in between. The CDR3 spans 10 residues. The CDR3 is CASSWAPQHF. DNA for the CDR3: TGTGCCAGCAGTTGGGCACCCCAGCATTTT.

This clone was recorded only once. The CDR3 region is CASRGTGSYNEQFF. Here the CDR3 DNA reads TGTGCCAGCAGGGGGACAGGGAGTTACAATGAGCAGTTCTTC. The rearrangement uses TRBV7-9 and TRBJ2-1, with 9 bases lining up with TRBD1. This CDR3 contains 14 residues. J lost 4 bases, V lost 6 bases, and 4 bases had no gene match. Germline assignment: CDR1 SEHNR and CDR2 FQNEAQ (reference sequence).

This clone came up a few times. V gene TRBV7-9 combines with J gene TRBJ1-5, with D possibly TRBD1 on 6 matching bases. The V end was cut by 6 bases, the J end by 2 bases, with 11 bases between. This CDR3 has 14 residues. Germline V CDR1 and CDR2: SEHNR, FQNEAQ (reference sequence). The CDR3, as DNA: TGTGCCAGCAGGTCGGACAGTGGCAATCAGCCCCAGCATTTT. Amino acid sequence: CASRSDSGNQPQHF. The full variable domain, in which reference TRBV7-9 and TRBJ1-5 provide the parts outside the CDR3, is DTGVSQNPRHKITKRGQNVTFRCDPISEHNRLYWYRQTLGQGPEFLTYFQNEAQLEKSRLLSDRFSAERPKGSFSTLEIQRTEQGDSAMYLCASRSDSGNQPQHFGDGTRLSIL.

This clone was detected only once. The rearrangement uses TRBV28 and TRBJ2-7; TRBD1 aligns across 9 bases. The V gene's germline CDR1 is MDHEN and CDR2 SYDVKM. The CDR3 is 15 amino acids. The ends lost 6 bases at V and 2 bases at J; junction bases unmatched: 8. The CDR3 DNA reads as TGTGCCAGCAGGCCGTCCGGGACAGGGCCCTACGAGCAGTACTTC. It is translated as CASRPSGTGPYEQYF.

The CDR3 nucleotides read TGCAGCGTTGAAGATCTTGGCCGGGGAACAGATACGCAGTATTTT. This sequence encodes CSVEDLGRGTDTQYF. The rearrangement uses TRBV29-1 and TRBJ2-3, with D perhaps matching TRBD2 (5 bases). The CDR3 has 15 amino acids. Germline values: CDR1 SQVTM, CDR2 ANQGSEA. The germline V and J ends were trimmed by 0 bases and 3 bases, with 13 bases remaining between them.

The chain recombines TRBV12-2 with TRBJ2-1; TRBD2, as called in the table, went unchecked against the DNA. TRBV12-2 is recorded as a pseudogene. The CDR3 has 16 amino acids. The DNA of the CDR3 is TGTGCAAGTCGACTAGCGGGAGGGGGCTCCTACAATGAGCAGTTCTTC. This translates into CASRLAGGGSYNEQFF.

The V and J genes are TRBV5-1 and TRBJ2-3; 9 bases agree with TRBD2. J lost 4 bases, V lost 0 bases, and 6 bases had no gene match. This CDR3 spans 16 amino acids. Germline V gives CDR1 SGHRS, CDR2 YFSETQ. CDR3 residues: CASSLGAGGTSDTQYF. CDR3 nucleotide sequence: TGCGCCAGCAGCTTGGGAGCGGGGGGTACTTCAGATACGCAGTATTTT.

This clone turned up a few times. The chain carries TRBV10-3 and TRBJ2-7; possible D gene TRBD1, 5 bases. Germline V gives CDR1 ENHRY, CDR2 SYGVKD. This CDR3 region has 15 residues. The V end was cut by 3 bases, the J end by 4 bases, with 16 bases between. CDR3 bases: TGTGCCATCAGTGATAGGGGCAGTGGTGCGTACGAGCAGTACTTC. It codes for CAISDRGSGAYEQYF.

The chain carries TRBV25-1 and TRBJ2-1; 14 bases are a match to TRBD2. The trim removed 4 bases at V and 10 bases at J, leaving 6 bases unmatched. The germline gives CDR1 MGHDK, CDR2 SYGVNS. This CDR3 has 15 residues. CDR3 residues: CASSGLAGGPREQFF. DNA for the CDR3: TGTGCCAGCAGTGGACTAGCGGGAGGGCCCCGCGAGCAGTTCTTC.

The chain recombines TRBV4-2 with TRBJ2-1, with D unclear. Germline values: CDR1 LGHNA, CDR2 YNFKEQ. Trimming left V 2 bases short and J 9 bases short, with 14 bases between. The length of the CDR3 is 14 residues. The CDR3 protein is CASSQYESSGEQFF. For the CDR3, the DNA is TGTGCCAGCAGCCAATATGAAAGCTCGGGTGAGCAGTTCTTC.

J is TRBJ2-3 and V is TRBV27; TRBD2 aligns across 9 bases. The CDR3 contains 16 residues. Per germline, CDR1 MNHEY and CDR2 SMNVEV (reference sequence). Germline trimming cut 2 bases from V and 2 bases from J; bases unmatched to any gene: 5. The CDR3 region has the DNA TGTGCCAGCAGTTTAGATGGCGGGAGGGCCACAGATACGCAGTATTTT. Its translation is CASSLDGGRATDTQYF.

V and J are TRBV7-2 and TRBJ1-4; TRBD1 is a possible D gene (6 bases). Trimming stripped 1 base from V and 1 base from J, with 7 bases between. The CDR3 runs 15 residues. Germline loops: CDR1 SGHTA, CDR2 FQGNSA. CDR3 protein: CASSLGGGTNEKLFF. Here the CDR3 DNA reads TGTGCCAGCAGCTTAGGAGGGGGAACTAATGAAAAACTGTTTTTT.

This CDR3 reads CASSFRQTTYEQYF. CDR3 sequence (DNA): TGTGCCAGCAGCTTTCGACAGACCACCTACGAGCAGTACTTC. The rearrangement uses TRBV7-2 and TRBJ2-7; possibly TRBD1 for D (5 bases). V was shortened by 3 bases and J by 2 bases, with 11 bases between the two germline ends. The CDR3 is made up of 14 amino acids. Germline V gene lookup returns CDR1 SGHTA and CDR2 FQGNSA. Supplemented by reference TRBV7-2 and TRBJ2-7, the full variable domain reads GAGVSQSPSNKVTEKGKDVELRCDPISGHTALYWYRQSLGQGLEFLIYFQGNSAPDKSGLPSDRFSAERTGGSVSTLTIQRTQQEDSAVYLCASSFRQTTYEQYFGPGTRLTVT.

The J gene is TRBJ2-7, the V gene TRBV13; D is uncertain. Germline values: CDR1 PRHDT, CDR2 FYEKMQ (reference sequence). The CDR3 totals 13 residues. V was cut by 5 bases and J by 3 bases, with 11 bases left in between. This CDR3 is CASSELPSYEQYF. The CDR3 coding sequence is TGTGCCAGCAGCGAACTGCCAAGCTACGAGCAGTACTTC.

In DNA form, the CDR3 reads TGTGCCAGCAGCCTAAGGACTAGCGGGGGGTTAGATACGCAGTATTTT. This translates into CASSLRTSGGLDTQYF. This sequence joins TRBV7-2 and TRBJ2-3, with 14 nucleotides matching TRBD2. The CDR3 runs 16 residues. Germline values: CDR1 SGHTA, CDR2 FQGNSA. J gave up 5 bases and V 5 bases, and 6 bases lay outside the gene matches.

This clone came up once. The chain joins TRBV5-6 to TRBJ2-7, with 8 bases lining up with TRBD1. Germline CDR1 SGHDT, CDR2 YYEEEE. V lost 0 bases to trimming and J lost 9 bases; unmatched junction nucleotides: 11. The CDR3 is made up of 15 amino acids. The CDR3 region has the DNA TGTGCCAGCAGCTTGGGGACAGGGACTTTACGAGTGCAGTACTTC. This codes for CASSLGTGTLRVQYF.

This chain links TRBV5-1 with TRBJ2-1, with a tentative D call TRBD2 (6 bases). The germline V and J ends were trimmed by 4 bases and 2 bases, with 19 bases remaining between them. Looked up from germline, CDR1 is SGHRS and CDR2 is YFSETQ. This CDR3 spans 17 amino acids. CDR3 amino acids: CASSQWGERETYNEQFF. CDR3 sequence (DNA): TGCGCCAGCAGCCAATGGGGGGAACGGGAAACCTACAATGAGCAGTTCTTC.

This chain joins TRBV10-3 and TRBJ1-2; D is uncertain. The CDR3 has 12 amino acids. The V gene lost 0 bases and the J gene lost 4 bases, with 3 bases spanning the gap. Germline-derived CDR1 and CDR2 are ENHRY and SYGVKD. The CDR3 coding sequence is TGTGCCATCAGTGAGTCCGGCTATGGCTACACCTTC. Amino acid sequence: CAISESGYGYTF.

This clone was observed a few times. The rearrangement links TRBV7-9 to TRBJ1-4; 7 bases align to TRBD1. Trimming took 4 bases from V and 6 from J; bases not matched to a gene: 5. The CDR3 is 14 amino acids. The germline V gene has CDR1 SEHNR and CDR2 FQNEAQ (reference sequence). The CDR3 is CASSSGTVYEKLFF. CDR3 DNA sequence: TGTGCCAGCAGCTCGGGGACAGTTTATGAAAAACTGTTTTTT.

V gene TRBV4-2 combines with J gene TRBJ2-3, with TRBD2 identical over 14 bases. The germline V gene has CDR1 LGHNA and CDR2 YNFKEQ. Trimming cost V 4 bases and J 6 bases; bases outside gene matches: 9. The CDR3 spans 17 residues. The CDR3 bases are TGTGCCAGCAGCCGGGGACTAGCGGGAGTAGGCGGCGATACGCAGTATTTT. Translation gives CASSRGLAGVGGDTQYF.

CDR3 DNA sequence: TGTGCCAGCAGTGGTTGGGAGGGAGGGATGAACACTGAAGCTTTCTTT. It specifies CASSGWEGGMNTEAFF. The chain is built from TRBV25-1 and TRBJ1-1; D remains unclear. From germline, CDR1 is MGHDK and CDR2 SYGVNS. The CDR3 sequence is 16 residues long. V lost 4 bases, J lost 0 bases, and 15 bases lay in between.

The V and J genes are TRBV19 and TRBJ1-1; TRBD1 might be the D (5 bases). The germline V gene encodes CDR1 LNHDA and CDR2 SQIVND (reference sequence). V was pared by 6 bases and J by 6 bases, with 14 bases between. The length of the CDR3 is 13 residues. The CDR3 sequence is CASSRQWGAEAFF. CDR3 nucleotide sequence: TGTGCCAGTAGCCGACAATGGGGGGCTGAAGCTTTCTTT.